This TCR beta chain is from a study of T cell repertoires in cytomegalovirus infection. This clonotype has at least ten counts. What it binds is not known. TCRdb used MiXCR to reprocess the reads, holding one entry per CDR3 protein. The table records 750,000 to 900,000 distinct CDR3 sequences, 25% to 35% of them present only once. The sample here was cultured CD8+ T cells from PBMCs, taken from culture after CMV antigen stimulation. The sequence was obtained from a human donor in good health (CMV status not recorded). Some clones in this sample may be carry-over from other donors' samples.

DNA of the CDR3: TGTGCCAGCAGCTCCGCCGGGGCCAGGTTCCAAGAGACCCAGTACTTC. This codes for CASSSAGARFQETQYF. The rearrangement joins TRBV7-2 to TRBJ2-5; tentatively, D is TRBD1 or TRBD2 (5 bases each). The CDR3 totals 16 residues. The germline gives CDR1 SGHTA, CDR2 FQGNSA. V lost 4 bases and J 1 base, leaving 16 bases between the germline ends.